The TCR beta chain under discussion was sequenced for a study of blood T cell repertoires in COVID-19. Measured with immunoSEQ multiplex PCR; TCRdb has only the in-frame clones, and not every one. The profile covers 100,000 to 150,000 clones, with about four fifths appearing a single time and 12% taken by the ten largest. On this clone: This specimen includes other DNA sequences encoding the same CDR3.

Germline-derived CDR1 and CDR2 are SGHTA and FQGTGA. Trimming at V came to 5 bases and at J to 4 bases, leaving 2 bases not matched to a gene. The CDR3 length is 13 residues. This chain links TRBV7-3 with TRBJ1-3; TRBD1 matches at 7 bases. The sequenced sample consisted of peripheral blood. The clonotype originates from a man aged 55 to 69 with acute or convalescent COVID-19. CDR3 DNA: TGTGCCAGCAGCCGGGGACAGGGAAACACCATATATTTT. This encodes CASSRGQGNTIYF.